The 20 T cell receptor beta chains given below trace back to one sample, sequenced in a study of blood T cell repertoires in COVID-19. The table came from immunoSEQ multiplex PCR; TCRdb's copy has only in-frame clones and leaves some out. The table records about 410,000 clones, approximately 91% of them present only once. Sample: peripheral blood. These receptors were taken from a middle-aged woman with COVID-19, enrolled during active disease.

The V call is TRBV5-1, the J call TRBJ2-5, with 9 bases fitting TRBD1. With V trimmed by 4 bases and J by 5 bases, 6 bases remained unmatched. Germline loops: CDR1 SGHRS, CDR2 YFSETQ. The CDR3 consists of 14 residues. The CDR3 sequence is CASSPDRGVETQYF. DNA of the CDR3: TGCGCCAGCAGCCCGGACAGGGGAGTCGAGACCCAGTACTTC.

This chain links TRBV6-5 with TRBJ2-3, with D maybe TRBD1 (5 bases). CDR3 length: 14 residues. V lost 7 bases and J 0 bases, leaving 11 bases between the germline ends. Germline V gives CDR1 MNHEY, CDR2 SVGAGI. This CDR3 reads CASKRGSSTDTQYF. CDR3 bases: TGTGCCAGCAAAAGGGGTTCTAGCACAGATACGCAGTATTTT.

This clone has a handful of counts. The genes are TRBV3-1 (or the pseudogene TRBV3-2) and TRBJ1-6, with D perhaps matching TRBD1 (6 bases). Trimming stripped 0 bases from V and 8 bases from J, with 14 bases between. CDR3 length: 16 amino acids. Germline values: CDR1 LGHDT, CDR2 YNNKEL (reference sequence). CDR3 loop: CASSQEGIGQYSPLHF. CDR3 in DNA: TGTGCCAGCAGCCAAGAAGGTATTGGACAGTATTCACCCCTCCACTTT.

This CDR3 is CASSRGGSNTGELFF. In DNA form, the CDR3 reads TGCGCCAGCAGCCGGGGGGGCAGCAACACCGGGGAGCTGTTTTTT. The J gene is TRBJ2-2, the V gene TRBV5-1, with 8 positions matching TRBD2. V dropped 4 bases and J dropped 2; count of bases not matched to a gene: 4. This CDR3 has 15 amino acids. Germline V lookup: CDR1 SGHRS, CDR2 YFSETQ.

This rearrangement joins TRBV29-1 to TRBJ1-2; no firm D call. Germline loops: CDR1 SQVTM, CDR2 ANQGSEA. The germline V and J ends were trimmed by 0 bases and 8 bases, with 10 bases remaining between them. This CDR3 has 12 residues. CDR3 nucleotide sequence: TGCAGCGTTGAAGATGATGAGAAGGGCTACACCTTC. Protein product: CSVEDDEKGYTF. The full variable domain, completed using reference TRBV29-1 and TRBJ1-2, is SAVISQKPSRDICQRGTSLTIQCQVDSQVTMMFWYRQQPGQSLTLIATANQGSEATYESGFVIDKFPISRPNLTFSTLTVSNMSPEDSSIYLCSVEDDEKGYTFGSGTRLTVV.

This clone turned up a few times. V and J are TRBV4-2 and TRBJ1-1, with D tentatively TRBD1 (6 bases). The CDR3 covers 17 residues. V lost 3 bases to trimming and J lost 0 bases, with 17 bases between them. The germline gives CDR1 LGHNA, CDR2 YNFKEQ. The CDR3 region has the DNA TGTGCCAGCAGCCACGGGGGGCCTGGGGCGGTGAACACTGAAGCTTTCTTT. It specifies CASSHGGPGAVNTEAFF.

The chain uses TRBV18 and TRBJ1-1, with 7 bases aligning to TRBD1. The CDR3 extends over 14 amino acids. V shed 3 bases, J shed 3 bases, and the junction held 4 bases outside the gene matches. The germline CDR1 and CDR2 sequences are KGHSH and LQKENI. The CDR3 DNA is TGTGCCAGCTCACCTCTCCAGGGGGACACTGAAGCTTTCTTT. Translation: CASSPLQGDTEAFF.

This clone was counted a single time. The rearrangement uses TRBV23-1 and TRBJ1-5, with a weak D call TRBD1 (6 bases). TRBV23-1 counts as an open reading frame of uncertain function. Deletions cut 11 bases from V and 7 bases from J, with 15 bases between. The CDR3 consists of 12 residues. The CDR3 sequence is CAETGKEQPQHF. DNA for the CDR3: TGCGCCGAGACAGGTAAAGAACAGCCCCAGCATTTT.

The chain couples TRBV4-3 to TRBJ2-1; 8 bases are shared with TRBD2. Germline values: CDR1 LGHNA, CDR2 YSLEER. This CDR3 is 18 amino acids long. V lost 1 base and J lost 7; bases outside the gene matches: 15. The CDR3 is CASSQVKSSGGLGNEQFF. CDR3 bases: TGCGCCAGCAGCCAAGTGAAAAGTTCGGGAGGGTTAGGGAATGAGCAGTTCTTC.

This clone is a singleton in its sample. The V and J genes are TRBV15 and TRBJ2-2; possible D gene TRBD1, 6 bases. Germline CDR1 is LNHNV and CDR2 is YYDKDF (reference sequence). Between the trimmed V and J ends, which lost 1 base and 4 bases, there was a span of 10 bases. The CDR3 contains 15 residues. This CDR3 is CATSRVPRGTGELFF. The CDR3 DNA sequence: TGTGCCACCAGCAGAGTTCCCAGGGGCACCGGGGAGCTGTTTTTT. The whole variable domain, remainder taken from reference TRBV15 and TRBJ2-2, is DAMVIQNPRYQVTQFGKPVTLSCSQTLNHNVMYWYQQKSSQAPKLLFHYYDKDFNNEADTPDNFQSRRPNTSFCFLDIRSPGLGDTAMYLCATSRVPRGTGELFFGEGSRLTVL.

The CDR3 here is CASSPESGTGYTF. The CDR3 nucleotides are TGTGCCAGCAGTCCCGAATCCGGGACAGGCTACACCTTC. This rearrangement joins TRBV27 to TRBJ1-2; a weak D match, TRBD1 (6 bases). Trimming removed 5 bases from V and 8 bases from J, with 15 bases in between. The V gene's germline CDR1 is MNHEY and CDR2 SMNVEV (reference sequence). The CDR3 extends over 13 amino acids.

V gene TRBV3-1 (or the pseudogene TRBV3-2) combines with J gene TRBJ1-2, with D unclear. The germline CDR1 and CDR2 sequences are LGHDT and YNNKEL (reference sequence). Trimming cost V 1 base and J 4 bases, with 10 bases left between them. The CDR3 is made up of 14 amino acids. The CDR3 DNA is TGTGCCAGCAGCCAAGGCTCGGAGGGCTATGGCTACACCTTC. This gives the protein CASSQGSEGYGYTF.

J is TRBJ1-1 and V is TRBV19; 9 bases fit TRBD1. CDR3 length equals 17 residues. V shed 9 bases and J 0 bases; nucleotides not matched to a gene: 14. Germline CDR1 and CDR2: LNHDA and SQIVND (reference sequence). The CDR3, as DNA: TGTGCCAGCTATAGGACAGGGGACCTCCTAGTGAACACTGAAGCTTTCTTT. Translated, it gives CASYRTGDLLVNTEAFF.

The chain employs TRBV27 and TRBJ2-5, with 10 bases aligning to TRBD1. V lost 6 bases, J lost 1 base, and 11 bases stayed unmatched. Germline V gene sequence: CDR1 MNHEY, CDR2 SMNVEV (reference sequence). This CDR3 spans 17 amino acids. In DNA, the CDR3 is TGTGCCAGCAGCAAAGGGGGGACAGGGGAAGGCCAAGAGACCCAGTACTTC. Translated: CASSKGGTGEGQETQYF.

The genes are TRBV7-9 and TRBJ1-1; no reliable D call. CDR1 and CDR2 from the germline V gene are SEHNR and FQNEAQ (reference sequence). The length of the CDR3 is 13 residues. V was clipped by 5 bases and J by 0 bases, with 7 bases between them. In DNA, the CDR3 is TGTGCCAGCAGCGCGGCCGTGAACACTGAAGCTTTCTTT. It codes for CASSAAVNTEAFF.

This chain connects TRBV6-2 or TRBV6-3 to TRBJ1-1; weak D call: TRBD1 (5 bases). Germline V gene lookup returns CDR1 MNHEY and CDR2 SVGEGT. CDR3 size: 16 residues. Trimming took 0 bases from V and 4 from J, leaving 15 bases between them. The CDR3: CASSYSRPWGGTEAFF. As DNA, the CDR3 is TGTGCCAGCAGTTACTCACGGCCTTGGGGGGGCACTGAAGCTTTCTTT.

Only one count was recorded for this clone. This chain connects TRBV28 to TRBJ1-4, with D possibly TRBD1 on 6 matching bases. CDR1 and CDR2 (germline): MDHEN, SYDVKM. Trimming took 7 bases from V and 4 from J, leaving 13 bases between them. The CDR3 sequence is 14 residues long. The CDR3 spells CASTRGGGNEKLFF. CDR3 in DNA: TGTGCCAGCACTAGGGGGGGCGGTAATGAAAAACTGTTTTTT.

This clone was detected a few times. The chain employs TRBV19 and TRBJ2-1; 9 bases match TRBD2. CDR3 length equals 16 residues. Trimming took 4 bases from V and 2 from J; bases not matched to a gene: 6. CDR1 and CDR2 from the germline V gene are LNHDA and SQIVND (reference sequence). This CDR3 is CASSTVAGEAYNEQFF. The CDR3 nucleotides are TGTGCCAGTAGTACCGTAGCGGGAGAGGCCTACAATGAGCAGTTCTTC.

This CDR3 is CASSDRYMNTEAFF. CDR3 in DNA: TGTGCCAGCAGCGACAGATACATGAACACTGAAGCTTTCTTT. This chain joins TRBV11-2 and TRBJ1-1; perhaps TRBD1 as D (5 bases). V was pared by 5 bases and J by 0 bases, with 10 bases between. CDR3 length: 14 residues. Germline CDR1 and CDR2: SGHAT and FQNNGV.

This chain joins TRBV4-3 and TRBJ1-6, with D unclear. The germline V gene encodes CDR1 LGHNA and CDR2 YSLEER. The CDR3 totals 16 residues. V lost 0 bases to trimming and J lost 0 bases, with 6 bases between them. CDR3 sequence reads: CASSQDTRSYNSPLHF. Here the CDR3 DNA reads TGCGCCAGCAGCCAAGACACTCGCTCCTATAATTCACCCCTCCACTTT.